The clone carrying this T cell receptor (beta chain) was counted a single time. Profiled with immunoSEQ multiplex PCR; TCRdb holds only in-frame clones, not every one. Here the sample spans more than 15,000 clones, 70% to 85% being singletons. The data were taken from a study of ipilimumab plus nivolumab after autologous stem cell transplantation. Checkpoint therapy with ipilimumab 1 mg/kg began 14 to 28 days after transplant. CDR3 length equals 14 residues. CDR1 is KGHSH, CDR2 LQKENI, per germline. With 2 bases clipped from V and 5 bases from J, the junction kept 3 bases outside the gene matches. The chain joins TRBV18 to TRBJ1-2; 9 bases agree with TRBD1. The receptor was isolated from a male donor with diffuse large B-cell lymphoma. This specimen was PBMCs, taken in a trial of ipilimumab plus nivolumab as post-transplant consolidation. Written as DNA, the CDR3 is TGTGCCAGCTCACCAAGGACAGGGGAATATGGCTACACCTTC. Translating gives CASSPRTGEYGYTF.